These 27 T cell receptor beta chains share one sample of origin, sequenced in a study of T cells in Graves' hyperthyroidism and ophthalmopathy. From RNA transcripts, TCR beta CDR3 regions were amplified. During a first-round RT-PCR of the TCR CDR3, the HTBI primer set was used. MiXCR, run by TCRdb on the multiplex PCR reads, gives a single entry per CDR3 protein. The table records some 510,000 distinct CDR3 sequences, roughly 20% of them present only once. Sequencing was carried out using blood. The receptor set was obtained from a man between 18 and 29 years old with Graves' hyperthyroidism.

This clonotype was found a few times. The rearrangement links TRBV24-1 to TRBJ1-1, with D unresolved. Trimming stripped 5 bases from V and 7 bases from J, with 13 bases between. The CDR3 extends over 13 amino acids. In germline, CDR1 is KGHDR, CDR2 SFDVKD. The CDR3 protein is CATSGGWGDEAFF. The CDR3 DNA sequence: TGTGCCACCAGTGGTGGGTGGGGTGATGAAGCTTTCTTT.

This clonotype was recorded a few times. The gene calls are TRBV6-1 and TRBJ2-5; 8 positions match TRBD1. The CDR3 consists of 16 residues. V lost 2 bases and J lost 2; bases outside the gene matches: 7. The V gene's germline CDR1 is MNHNS and CDR2 SASEGT. The CDR3 nucleotides read TGTGCCAGCAGTGAAATGATGGGACAGGCACAAGAGACCCAGTACTTC. Its translation is CASSEMMGQAQETQYF.

Ten or more counts support this clonotype. The J gene is TRBJ2-5, the V gene TRBV7-2, with D perhaps matching TRBD1 or TRBD2 (5 bases each). Germline-derived CDR1 and CDR2 are SGHTA and FQGNSA. CDR3 size: 15 residues. The V and J ends lost 4 bases and 5 bases respectively, with 17 bases between them. CDR3 nucleotide sequence: TGTGCCAGCAGCTCTCCCAGGGAGTGGGGGGAGACCCAGTACTTC. As protein: CASSSPREWGETQYF.

This clonotype was picked up many times. The genes are TRBV15 and TRBJ2-7; 7 nucleotides agree with TRBD2. Germline CDR1 and CDR2: LNHNV and YYDKDF (reference sequence). The J segment lost 7 bases and the V segment lost 4 bases, leaving 13 bases of the junction unmatched. This CDR3 comprises 15 residues. The CDR3 sequence: CATSKAAGPLTEQYF. CDR3 DNA sequence: TGTGCCACCAGCAAGGCAGCGGGGCCGCTGACGGAGCAGTACTTC.

This clonotype came up a few times. Being one base from a much bigger clone, this may be a read error. This chain joins TRBV6-1 and TRBJ2-7; D remains ambiguous. Germline assignment: CDR1 MNHNS and CDR2 SASEGT. The CDR3 length is 15 residues. DNA of the CDR3: TGTGCCAGCAGTGTCGGGCCCTCAGGACCCTACGAGCAGTGCTTC. Translated: CASSVGPSGPYEQCF.

This clonotype was counted many times. The germline gene is not matched at one end of the junction; a read error may be the cause. The gene calls are TRBV28 and TRBJ1-5; no definite D call. CDR3 length: 12 residues. From germline, CDR1 is MDHEN and CDR2 SYDVKM. The chain's CDR3 is CAGRWINQPQHF. The CDR3 region has the DNA TGTGCCGGCAGATGGATCAATCAGCCCCAGCATTTT.

This clonotype was seen more than once but under ten times. This chain links TRBV7-2 with TRBJ1-1; the D is unclear. The germline V and J ends were trimmed by 2 bases and 8 bases, with 12 bases remaining between them. The CDR3 runs 13 residues. CDR1 is SGHTA, CDR2 FQGNSA, per germline. Here the CDR3 reads CASSLLRGNEAFF. In DNA form, the CDR3 reads TGTGCCAGCAGCTTACTTCGGGGAAACGAAGCTTTCTTT.

This clonotype occurred once. This may stem from a read error, because a much larger clone lies one nucleotide away. The CDR3 does not end in the conserved phenylalanine or tryptophan, so this is likely a read error. The chain combines TRBV2 with TRBJ2-5; no clear D. Trimming removed 4 bases at V and 7 bases at J, with 4 bases between. The CDR3 runs 10 residues. Germline V CDR1 and CDR2: SNHLY, FYNNEI. CDR3 DNA: TGTGCCAGCAGTGGGGGGACCCAGTACCTC. It encodes CASSGGTQYL.

This clonotype occurred many times. V gene TRBV6-1 combines with J gene TRBJ2-5; D gene uncertain. The germline gives CDR1 MNHNS, CDR2 SASEGT. This CDR3 region has 15 residues. V gave up 4 bases and J gave up 4 bases, with 16 bases separating them. CDR3 DNA sequence: TGTGCCAGCAGTGCCACATATAAATCTGGAGAGACCCAGTACTTC. Amino acid sequence: CASSATYKSGETQYF.

In this sample, this clonotype turned up many times. This chain uses TRBV7-9 with TRBJ2-5, with D maybe TRBD1 (6 bases). Per germline, CDR1 SEHNR and CDR2 FQNEAQ (reference sequence). The ends were cut back, 5 bases at V and 3 bases at J, with 16 bases in the middle. The CDR3 is 15 residues long. The CDR3 spells CASSPFPRGKETQYF. The CDR3 coding sequence is TGTGCCAGCAGCCCTTTCCCCAGGGGCAAAGAGACCCAGTACTTC.

Ten or more counts support this clonotype. This rearrangement joins TRBV12-3 or TRBV12-4 to TRBJ2-5; 9 bases are a match to TRBD2. The CDR3 loop spans 16 amino acids. Trimming removed 6 bases from V and 3 bases from J; junction bases left unmatched: 11. CDR3 bases: TGTGCCAGCAGCCCCGATAGCGGGGGCCAGAAAGAGACCCAGTACTTC. Its protein product is CASSPDSGGQKETQYF.

This clonotype has just a few counts. The genes are TRBV7-2 and TRBJ1-3; the D is unclear. Trimming took off 4 bases at V and 5 bases at J, with 12 bases between the two ends. The CDR3 covers 14 residues. Germline V gives CDR1 SGHTA, CDR2 FQGNSA. CDR3 DNA sequence: TGTGCCAGCAGCTCTCGAGGTGGGAGAAACACCATATATTTT. It encodes CASSSRGGRNTIYF.

V usage is TRBV11-3 and J usage is TRBJ1-2, with D perhaps matching TRBD1 (5 bases). The germline V and J ends were trimmed by 1 base and 6 bases, with 9 bases remaining between them. Germline assignment: CDR1 SGHNT and CDR2 YENEEA. This CDR3 comprises 13 residues. The DNA of the CDR3 is TGTGCCAGCAGCTTAGGGGGGTTCCATGGCTACACCTTC. Amino acid sequence: CASSLGGFHGYTF.

This clonotype was seen repeatedly, ten times or more. This chain links TRBV15 with TRBJ2-4; possibly TRBD1 for D (7 bases). The CDR3 extends over 17 amino acids. V dropped 5 bases and J dropped 3 bases, with 20 bases sitting between them. Germline lookup yields CDR1 LNHNV and CDR2 YYDKDF (reference sequence). This chain's CDR3 is CATSGTEGAEGKNIQYF. As DNA, the CDR3 is TGTGCCACCAGCGGGACGGAGGGGGCGGAGGGCAAAAACATTCAGTACTTC.

In its sample, this clonotype was seen many times. The V and J genes are TRBV3-1 and TRBJ1-1, with D unresolved. Trimming shortened V by 0 bases and J by 1 base, and 6 bases separated the two germline ends. This CDR3 has 14 residues. Germline-derived CDR1 and CDR2 are LGHDT and YNNKEL (reference sequence). CDR3 in DNA: TGTGCCAGCAGCCAAGAGGGGTGGAACACTGAAGCTTTCTTT. Amino acid sequence: CASSQEGWNTEAFF.

This clonotype was observed many times. The chain is built from TRBV20-1 and TRBJ2-5, with D tentatively TRBD1 or TRBD2 (6 bases each). The CDR3 runs 16 residues. Trimming removed 0 bases from V and 1 base from J, with 15 bases in between. Germline loops: CDR1 DFQATT, CDR2 SNEGSKA (reference sequence). The CDR3 loop is CSAREWDGGIQETQYF. The CDR3 bases are TGCAGTGCTAGAGAATGGGACGGGGGCATCCAAGAGACCCAGTACTTC.

In this sample, this clonotype turned up many times. The chain couples TRBV11-2 to TRBJ2-7, with D perhaps matching TRBD1 (6 bases). This CDR3 is built from 16 residues. Looked up from germline, CDR1 is SGHAT and CDR2 is FQNNGV. V was clipped by 1 base and J by 2 bases, with 15 bases between them. The CDR3 here is CASSLVVSQGPYEQYF. The CDR3 DNA follows: TGTGCCAGCAGCTTAGTAGTGTCGCAGGGGCCCTACGAGCAGTACTTC.

In its sample, this clonotype was seen many times. This chain uses TRBV28 with TRBJ2-7; a possible D gene is TRBD1 (6 bases). The germline V gene encodes CDR1 MDHEN and CDR2 SYDVKM. Between the trimmed V and J ends, which lost 9 bases and 0 bases, there was a span of 21 bases. This CDR3 has 16 amino acids. CDR3 in amino acids: CASHKGVPRSSYEQYF. The DNA of the CDR3 is TGTGCCAGTCATAAGGGGGTACCGCGGAGCTCCTACGAGCAGTACTTC.

This clonotype was seen only a few times. This clone may be a read error of a much larger clone one base away. Lacking the conserved final phenylalanine or tryptophan, this CDR3 likely reflects a read error. The chain joins TRBV12-3 or TRBV12-4 to TRBJ1-2, with a possible D match to TRBD1 (5 bases). The CDR3 runs 14 residues. Deletions cut 6 bases from V and 4 bases from J, with 15 bases between. The CDR3 region is CASSLRRQLYGYTY. The DNA of the CDR3 is TGTGCCAGCAGCCTTAGGAGACAGCTCTATGGCTACACCTAC.

This clonotype occurred once. V and J are TRBV6-1 and TRBJ1-5; D call uncertain. This CDR3 spans 16 amino acids. CDR1 is MNHNS and CDR2 is SASEGT in the germline V gene. Trimming stripped 4 bases from V and 7 bases from J, with 20 bases between. The CDR3 protein is CASSARTFRGIQPQHF. The CDR3, as DNA: TGTGCCAGCAGTGCGAGAACCTTTCGGGGAATCCAGCCCCAGCATTTT.

This clonotype was detected a few times. V gene TRBV10-3 combines with J gene TRBJ2-7, with D possibly being TRBD2 (6 bases). Trimming stripped 4 bases from V and 3 bases from J, with 13 bases between. This CDR3 is 14 amino acids long. From germline, CDR1 is ENHRY and CDR2 SYGVKD. CDR3 nucleotide sequence: TGTGCCATCAGTGGGGGGACTCAATTCTACGAGCAGTACTTC. Its protein is CAISGGTQFYEQYF.

Many counts were recorded for this clonotype. The gene calls are TRBV11-2 and TRBJ2-1, with no clear D. The V gene's germline CDR1 is SGHAT and CDR2 FQNNGV. The germline V and J ends were trimmed by 7 bases and 4 bases, with 17 bases remaining between them. The CDR3 is 15 amino acids. In DNA form, the CDR3 reads TGTGCCAGCACCGACCACCAGACACCTTACAATGAGCAGTTCTTC. Encoded protein: CASTDHQTPYNEQFF.

This clonotype has a count of ten or more. The chain employs TRBV20-1 and TRBJ1-1; perhaps TRBD1 as D (6 bases). The germline V gene encodes CDR1 DFQATT and CDR2 SNEGSKA (reference sequence). V shed 5 bases and J shed 0 bases, with 13 bases lying between them. The CDR3 covers 14 residues. Written as DNA, the CDR3 is TGCAGTGCTTGGACAGTCGGGATGAACACTGAAGCTTTCTTT. This encodes CSAWTVGMNTEAFF.

This clonotype was counted between two and nine times. This chain joins TRBV11-1 and TRBJ2-5, with 9 bases lining up with TRBD2. The ends lost 4 bases at V and 0 bases at J; junction bases unmatched: 12. This CDR3 contains 18 residues. Per the germline V gene, CDR1 is SGHAT and CDR2 is FQDESV (reference sequence). CDR3 nucleotide sequence: TGTGCCAGCAGCTACCTGCCTTCGGCGGGGGGGTACCAAGAGACCCAGTACTTC. Residues: CASSYLPSAGGYQETQYF.

The chain links TRBV12-5 to TRBJ1-1; the D is unclear. This CDR3 spans 12 amino acids. The V end lost 4 bases, the J end lost 0 bases, and 3 bases lay between the germline ends. Germline CDR1 LGHNT, CDR2 FRNRAP. In DNA, the CDR3 is TGTGCTAGTGGTTCAGTGAACACTGAAGCTTTCTTT. Residues: CASGSVNTEAFF.

This clonotype has more than one count but fewer than ten. The chain combines TRBV4-1 with TRBJ1-3; D ambiguous. The germline V gene has CDR1 MGHRA and CDR2 YSYEKL. The CDR3 runs 14 residues. Trimming removed 1 base at V and 4 bases at J, with 8 bases between. CDR3 sequence: CASSQGPGGNTIYF. In DNA, the CDR3 is TGCGCCAGCAGCCAAGGTCCGGGGGGAAACACCATATATTTT.

This chain uses TRBV7-9 with TRBJ1-2, with D hard to call. V was cut by 4 bases and J by 3 bases, with 12 bases left in between. Germline assignment: CDR1 SEHNR and CDR2 FQNEAQ (reference sequence). CDR3 size: 14 residues. CDR3 in DNA: TGTGCCAGCAGCTCGACCCTGTACGACTATGGCTACACCTTC. Encoded protein: CASSSTLYDYGYTF. Variable domain in full (rest from reference TRBV7-9 and TRBJ1-2): DTGVSQNPRHKITKRGQNVTFRCDPISEHNRLYWYRQTLGQGPEFLTYFQNEAQLEKSRLLSDRFSAERPKGSFSTLEIQRTEQGDSAMYLCASSSTLYDYGYTFGSGTRLTVV.